This entry concerns a single TCR beta chain. Its antigen remains unknown. The CDR3 is made up of 13 amino acids. Between the trimmed V and J ends, which lost 6 bases and 8 bases, there was a span of 12 bases. Germline loops: CDR1 SGHNT, CDR2 YYREEE (reference sequence). Broader study findings: Greatest tumor Treg TCR overlap was with tumor naive CD4+ cells.

TCRdb independently ran MiXCR on the 5' RACE reads; one entry per CDR3 protein. The profile shows 50,000 to 80,000 distinct CDR3 sequences, less than 25% of them singletons. The rearrangement uses TRBV5-4 and TRBJ1-6, with D hard to call. The source of this sequence is a female donor with breast cancer. Input material: memory CD4+ T cells sorted from a lymph node. Stated subset: memory CD4+ T cells, CD4+CD45RO+CD25-. The chain's CDR3 is CASKKGYDSPLHF. The CDR3 DNA reads TGTGCCAGCAAGAAGGGATACGATTCACCCCTCCACTTT.